This T cell receptor beta chain is from a study of blood T cells in healthy people across ages. Study-wide findings and caveats: Roughly linearly, TCR beta diversity per million T cells fell as age increased. Both naive CD4+ cell counts and diversity were greater in long-lived donors than in aged donors.

On this clonotype: Antigen: not known. A junction end diverges from the germline sequence, so it may reflect a read error.

This CDR3 has 14 residues. Germline lookup yields CDR1 DFQATT and CDR2 SNEGSKA (reference sequence). Together with a sample-barcoded 5' primer, a J-beta primer mix was included in a second PCR lasting about 7 to 12 cycles. TCRdb used MiXCR to reprocess the 5' RACE reads, holding one entry per CDR3 protein. The table includes 550,000 to 700,000 distinct CDR3 sequences, 27% detected once. The origin of this receptor is a woman in her sixties or seventies in good health. The V and J genes are TRBV20-1 and TRBJ2-7; weak D call: TRBD1 (6 bases). The sample consisted of blood. CDR3 region: CSARGQKNLYEQYF. CDR3 coding DNA: TGCAGTGCCAGAGGACAGAAAAACCTCTACGAGCAGTACTTC.